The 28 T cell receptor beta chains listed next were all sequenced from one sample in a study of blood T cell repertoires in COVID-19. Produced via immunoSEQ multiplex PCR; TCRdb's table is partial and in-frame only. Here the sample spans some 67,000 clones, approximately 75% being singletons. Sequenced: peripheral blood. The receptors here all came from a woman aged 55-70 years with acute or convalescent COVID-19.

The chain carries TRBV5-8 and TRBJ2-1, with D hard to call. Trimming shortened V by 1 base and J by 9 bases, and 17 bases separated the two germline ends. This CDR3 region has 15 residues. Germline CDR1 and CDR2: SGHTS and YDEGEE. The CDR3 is CASSLFGATEAEQFF. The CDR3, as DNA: TGTGCCAGCAGCTTGTTTGGCGCCACTGAGGCTGAGCAGTTCTTC.

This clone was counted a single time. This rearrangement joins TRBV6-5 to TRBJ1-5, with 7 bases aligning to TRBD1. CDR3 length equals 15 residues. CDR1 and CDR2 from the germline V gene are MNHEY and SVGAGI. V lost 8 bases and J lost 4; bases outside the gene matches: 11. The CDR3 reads CASVPTGVRNQPQHF. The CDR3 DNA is TGTGCCAGCGTTCCCACAGGGGTACGGAATCAGCCCCAGCATTTT.

CDR3 amino acids: CASSLRNTEAFF. CDR3 nucleotide sequence: TGCGCCAGCAGCTTGCGGAACACTGAAGCTTTCTTT. This chain uses TRBV5-1 with TRBJ1-1, with D unresolved. The germline gives CDR1 SGHRS, CDR2 YFSETQ. V lost 1 base and J lost 1, with 2 bases in between. The CDR3 totals 12 residues.

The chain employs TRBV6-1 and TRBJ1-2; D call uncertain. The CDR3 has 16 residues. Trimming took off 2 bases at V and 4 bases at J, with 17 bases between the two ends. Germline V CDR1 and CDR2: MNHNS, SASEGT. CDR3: CASSERAGGEGYGYTF. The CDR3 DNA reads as TGTGCCAGCAGTGAACGGGCGGGAGGAGAAGGCTATGGCTACACCTTC.

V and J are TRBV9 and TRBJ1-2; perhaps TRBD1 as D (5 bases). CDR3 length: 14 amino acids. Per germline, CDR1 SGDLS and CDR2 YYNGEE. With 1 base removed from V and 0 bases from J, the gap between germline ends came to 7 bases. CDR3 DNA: TGTGCCAGCAGCGTACAGGGTGCTAACTATGGCTACACCTTC. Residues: CASSVQGANYGYTF.

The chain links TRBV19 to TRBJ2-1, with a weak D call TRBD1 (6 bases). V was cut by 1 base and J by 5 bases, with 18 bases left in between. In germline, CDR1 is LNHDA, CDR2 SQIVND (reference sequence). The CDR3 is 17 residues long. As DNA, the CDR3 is TGTGCCAGTAGTATAGCCCCGACAGGCTACCTTGACAATGAGCAGTTCTTC. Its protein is CASSIAPTGYLDNEQFF.

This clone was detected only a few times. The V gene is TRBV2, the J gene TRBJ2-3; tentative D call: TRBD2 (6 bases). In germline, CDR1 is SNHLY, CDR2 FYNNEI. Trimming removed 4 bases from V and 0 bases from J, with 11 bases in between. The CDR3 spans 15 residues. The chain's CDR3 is CASSVTSSSTDTQYF. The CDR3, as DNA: TGTGCCAGCAGTGTCACTAGCTCTAGCACAGATACGCAGTATTTT.

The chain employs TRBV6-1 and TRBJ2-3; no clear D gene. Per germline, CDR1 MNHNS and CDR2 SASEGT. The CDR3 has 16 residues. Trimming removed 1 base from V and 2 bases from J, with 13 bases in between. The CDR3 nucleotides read TGTGCCAGCAGTGAAGAGCCTAGTTATGTCACAGATACGCAGTATTTT. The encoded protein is CASSEEPSYVTDTQYF.

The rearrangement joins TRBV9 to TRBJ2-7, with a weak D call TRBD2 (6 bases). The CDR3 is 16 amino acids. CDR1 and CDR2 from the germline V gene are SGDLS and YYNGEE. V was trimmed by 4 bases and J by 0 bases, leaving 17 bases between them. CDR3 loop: CASSPQATGGSYEQYF. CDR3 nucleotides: TGTGCCAGCAGCCCTCAGGCCACCGGGGGCTCCTACGAGCAGTACTTC.

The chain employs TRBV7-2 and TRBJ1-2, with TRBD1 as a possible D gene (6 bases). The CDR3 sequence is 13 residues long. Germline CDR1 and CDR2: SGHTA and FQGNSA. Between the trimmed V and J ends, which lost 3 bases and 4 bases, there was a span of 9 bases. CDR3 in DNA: TGTGCCAGCAGCTTGACAGGAGGCTATGGCTACACCTTC. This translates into CASSLTGGYGYTF.

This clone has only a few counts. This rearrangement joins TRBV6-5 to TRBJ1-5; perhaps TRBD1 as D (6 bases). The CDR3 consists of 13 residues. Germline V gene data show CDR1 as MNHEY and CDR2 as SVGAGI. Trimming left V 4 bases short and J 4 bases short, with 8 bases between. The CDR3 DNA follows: TGTGCCAGCAGTTGGACAGCTAATCAGCCCCAGCATTTT. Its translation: CASSWTANQPQHF.

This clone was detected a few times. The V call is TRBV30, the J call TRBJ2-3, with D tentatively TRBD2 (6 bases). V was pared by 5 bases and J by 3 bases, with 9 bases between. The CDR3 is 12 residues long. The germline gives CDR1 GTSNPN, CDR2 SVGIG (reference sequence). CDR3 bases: TGTGCCTGGGGGACTTTGACAGATACGCAGTATTTT. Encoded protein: CAWGTLTDTQYF.

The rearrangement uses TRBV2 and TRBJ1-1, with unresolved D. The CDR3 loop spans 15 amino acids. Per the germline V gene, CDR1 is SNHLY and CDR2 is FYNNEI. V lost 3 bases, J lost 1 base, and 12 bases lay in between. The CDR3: CASSDDTAWNTEAFF. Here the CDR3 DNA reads TGTGCCAGCAGTGATGATACAGCCTGGAACACTGAAGCTTTCTTT.

The CDR3 DNA reads as TGTGCCAGCAGCTCGGACATGGAGGGTGAAGCTTTCTTT. It specifies CASSSDMEGEAFF. This chain links TRBV5-6 with TRBJ1-1; tentative D call: TRBD1 (5 bases). The V end lost 3 bases, the J end lost 7 bases, and 13 bases lay between the germline ends. The V gene's germline CDR1 is SGHDT and CDR2 YYEEEE. The CDR3 has 13 residues.

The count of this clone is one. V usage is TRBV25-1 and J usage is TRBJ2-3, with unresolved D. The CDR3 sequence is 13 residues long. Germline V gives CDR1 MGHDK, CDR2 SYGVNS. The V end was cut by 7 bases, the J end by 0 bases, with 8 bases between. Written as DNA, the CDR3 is TGTGCCAGCACCGGAGCCAGCACAGATACGCAGTATTTT. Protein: CASTGASTDTQYF.

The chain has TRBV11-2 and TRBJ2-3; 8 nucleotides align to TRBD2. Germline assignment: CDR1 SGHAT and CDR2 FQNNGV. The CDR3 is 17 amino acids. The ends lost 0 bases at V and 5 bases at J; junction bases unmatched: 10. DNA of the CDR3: TGTGCCAGCAGCTTAGATCAAAATAGACTAGCGAAAGATACGCAGTATTTT. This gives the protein CASSLDQNRLAKDTQYF.

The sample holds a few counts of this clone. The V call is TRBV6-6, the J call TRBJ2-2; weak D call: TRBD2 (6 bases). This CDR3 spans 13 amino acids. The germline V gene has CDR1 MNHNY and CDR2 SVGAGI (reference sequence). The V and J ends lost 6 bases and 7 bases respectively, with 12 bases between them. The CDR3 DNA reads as TGTGCCAGCAGCCTCTCGGGGGACGGGGAGCTGTTTTTT. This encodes CASSLSGDGELFF.

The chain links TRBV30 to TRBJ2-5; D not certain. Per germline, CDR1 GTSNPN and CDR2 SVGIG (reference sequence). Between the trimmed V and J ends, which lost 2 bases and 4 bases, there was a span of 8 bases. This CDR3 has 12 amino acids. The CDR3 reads CAWSTAVETQYF. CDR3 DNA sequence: TGTGCCTGGAGTACAGCCGTAGAGACCCAGTACTTC.

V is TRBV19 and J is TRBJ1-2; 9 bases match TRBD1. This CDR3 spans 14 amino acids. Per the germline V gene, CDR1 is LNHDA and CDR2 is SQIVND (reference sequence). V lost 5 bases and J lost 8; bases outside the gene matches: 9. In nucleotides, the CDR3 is TGTGCCAGTAGTCTTCAAACAGGGGGCGCCGGCTACACCTTC. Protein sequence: CASSLQTGGAGYTF.

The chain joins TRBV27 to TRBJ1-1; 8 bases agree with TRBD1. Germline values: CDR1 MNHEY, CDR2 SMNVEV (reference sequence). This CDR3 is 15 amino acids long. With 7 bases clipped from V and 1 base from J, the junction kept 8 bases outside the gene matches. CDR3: CASKIQGAGNTEAFF. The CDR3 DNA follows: TGTGCCAGCAAGATTCAGGGGGCTGGGAACACTGAAGCTTTCTTT.

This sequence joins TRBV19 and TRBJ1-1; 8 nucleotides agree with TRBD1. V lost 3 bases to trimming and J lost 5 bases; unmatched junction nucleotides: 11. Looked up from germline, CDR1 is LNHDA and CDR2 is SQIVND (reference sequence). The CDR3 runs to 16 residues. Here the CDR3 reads CASSIGQGALGTEAFF. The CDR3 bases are TGTGCCAGTAGTATTGGGCAGGGGGCTTTAGGGACTGAAGCTTTCTTT. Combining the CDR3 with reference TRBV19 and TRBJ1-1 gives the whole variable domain DGGITQSPKYLFRKEGQNVTLSCEQNLNHDAMYWYRQDPGQGLRLIYYSQIVNDFQKGDIAEGYSVSREKKESFPLTVTSAQKNPTAFYLCASSIGQGALGTEAFFGQGTRLTVV.

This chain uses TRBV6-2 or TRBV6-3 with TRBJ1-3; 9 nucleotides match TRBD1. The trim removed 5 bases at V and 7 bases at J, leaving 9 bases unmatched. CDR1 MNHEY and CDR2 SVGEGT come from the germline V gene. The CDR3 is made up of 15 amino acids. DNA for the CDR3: TGTGCCAGCAGTCGGACAGGGGTTGGGGGCAACACCATATATTTT. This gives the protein CASSRTGVGGNTIYF.

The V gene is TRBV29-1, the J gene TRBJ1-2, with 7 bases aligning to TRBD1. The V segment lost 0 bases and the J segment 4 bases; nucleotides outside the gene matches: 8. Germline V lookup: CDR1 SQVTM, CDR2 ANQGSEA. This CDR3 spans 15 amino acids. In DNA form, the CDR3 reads TGCAGCGTTGAAGATCGAAAGACAGGGAGCTATGGCTACACCTTC. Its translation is CSVEDRKTGSYGYTF.

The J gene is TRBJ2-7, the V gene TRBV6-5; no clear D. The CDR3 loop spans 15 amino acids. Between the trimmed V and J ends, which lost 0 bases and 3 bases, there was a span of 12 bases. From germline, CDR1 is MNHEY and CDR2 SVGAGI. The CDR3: CASSYSGRLRYEQYF. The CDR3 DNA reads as TGTGCCAGCAGTTACTCAGGCAGGCTCCGCTACGAGCAGTACTTC.

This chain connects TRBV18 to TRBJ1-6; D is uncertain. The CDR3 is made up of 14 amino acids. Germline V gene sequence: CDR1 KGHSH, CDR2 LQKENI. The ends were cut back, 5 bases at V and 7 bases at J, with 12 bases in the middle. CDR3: CASSSAGLNSPLHF. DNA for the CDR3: TGTGCCAGCTCATCGGCAGGACTAAATTCACCCCTCCACTTT. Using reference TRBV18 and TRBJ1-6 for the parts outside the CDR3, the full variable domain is NAGVMQNPRHLVRRRGQEARLRCSPMKGHSHVYWYRQLPEEGLKFMVYLQKENIIDESGMPKERFSAEFPKEGPSILRIQQVVRGDSAAYFCASSSAGLNSPLHFGNGTRLTVT.

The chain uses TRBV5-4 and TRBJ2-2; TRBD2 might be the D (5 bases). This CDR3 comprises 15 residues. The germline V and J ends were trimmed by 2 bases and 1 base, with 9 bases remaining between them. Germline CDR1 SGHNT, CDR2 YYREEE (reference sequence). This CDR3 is CASSFYGLNTGELFF. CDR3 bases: TGTGCCAGCAGCTTTTACGGACTGAACACCGGGGAGCTGTTTTTT.

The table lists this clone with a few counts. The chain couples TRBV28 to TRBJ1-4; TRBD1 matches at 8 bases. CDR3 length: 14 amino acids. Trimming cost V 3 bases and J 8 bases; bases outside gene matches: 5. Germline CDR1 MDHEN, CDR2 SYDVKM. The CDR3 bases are TGTGCCAGCAGTTTTGCCACAGGGGGGGAAAAACTGTTTTTT. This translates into CASSFATGGEKLFF.

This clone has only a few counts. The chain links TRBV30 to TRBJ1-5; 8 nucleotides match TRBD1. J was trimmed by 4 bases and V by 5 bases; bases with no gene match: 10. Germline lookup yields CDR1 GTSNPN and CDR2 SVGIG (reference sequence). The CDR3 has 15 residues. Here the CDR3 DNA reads TGTGCCTGGGGCCCTGGACAGGGTAGGAATCAGCCCCAGCATTTT. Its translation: CAWGPGQGRNQPQHF.